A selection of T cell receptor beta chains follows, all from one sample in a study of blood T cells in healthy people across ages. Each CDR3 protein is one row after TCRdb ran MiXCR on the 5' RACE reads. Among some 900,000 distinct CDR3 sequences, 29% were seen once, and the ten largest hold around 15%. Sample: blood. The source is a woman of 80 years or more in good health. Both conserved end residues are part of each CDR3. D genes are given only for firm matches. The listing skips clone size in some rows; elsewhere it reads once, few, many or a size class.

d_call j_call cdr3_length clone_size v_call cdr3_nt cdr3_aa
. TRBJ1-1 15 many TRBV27 TGTGCCAGCAGTTTATCCGCTAATGTGGCGACTGAAGCTTTCTTT CASSLSANVATEAFF
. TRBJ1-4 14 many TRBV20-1 TGCAGTGCTGAGTCCACAGGGCTTAATGAAAAACTGTTTTTT CSAESTGLNEKLFF
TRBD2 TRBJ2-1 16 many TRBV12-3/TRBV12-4 TGTGCCAGCAGTCGCGCGCTAGCGGGGGGTTACAATGAGCAGTTCTTC CASSRALAGGYNEQFF
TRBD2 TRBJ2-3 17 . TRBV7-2 TGTGCCAGCAGCTTAGGGAGGGAGGGACCGCGCACAGATACGCAGTATTTT CASSLGREGPRTDTQYF
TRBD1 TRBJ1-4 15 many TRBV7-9 TGTGCCAGCAGCTCAAAACCGGGACAGGGTGAAAAACTGTTTTTT CASSSKPGQGEKLFF
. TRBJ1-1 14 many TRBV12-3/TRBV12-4 TGTGCCAGCAGTACGGCCGGTGGGAACACTGAAGCTTTCTTT CASSTAGGNTEAFF
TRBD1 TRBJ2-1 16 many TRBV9 TGTGCCAGCAGCCCGCGGACAGGGGCGAGTTACAATGAGCAGTTCTTC CASSPRTGASYNEQFF
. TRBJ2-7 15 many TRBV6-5 TGTGCCAGCAGTTACTCAGTACGTAGTACCTACGAGCAGTACTTC CASSYSVRSTYEQYF
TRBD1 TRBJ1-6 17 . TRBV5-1 TGCGCCAGCAGCTTGGCCCATGGTGGACAGGGAGATTCACCCCTCCACTTT CASSLAHGGQGDSPLHF
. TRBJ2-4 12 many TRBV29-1 TGCAGCGTTGAAGCAGCCAAAAACATTCAGTACTTC CSVEAAKNIQYF
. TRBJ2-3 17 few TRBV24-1 TGTGCCACCAGTGATCCCCGGAGGTTATCTAGCACAGATACGCAGTATTTT CATSDPRRLSSTDTQYF
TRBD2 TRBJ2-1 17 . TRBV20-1 TGCAGTGCTAGAGTGGCGGGGGGGCGTGAGTCCTACAATGAGCAGTTCTTC CSARVAGGRESYNEQFF
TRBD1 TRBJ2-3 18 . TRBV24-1 TGTGCCACCAGTGATTTGGTGGACAGGGTGTTTAGCACAGATACGCGGTATTTT CATSDLVDRVFSTDTRYF
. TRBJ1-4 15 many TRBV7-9 TGTGCCAGCAGCTCCCGTCTAGTTCTTAATGAAAAACTGTTTTTT CASSSRLVLNEKLFF
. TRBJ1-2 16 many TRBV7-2 TGTGCCAGCAGCTTCTCCCAACCGGGAATCAGGAGGGGCTACACCTTC CASSFSQPGIRRGYTF
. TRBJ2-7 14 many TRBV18 TGTGCCAGCTCAGGGTCAACCGGCTCCTACGAGCAGTACTTC CASSGSTGSYEQYF
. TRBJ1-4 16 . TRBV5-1 TGCGCCAGCAGCTTGTGGGCGGTTGCAACTAATGAAAAACTGTTTTTT CASSLWAVATNEKLFF
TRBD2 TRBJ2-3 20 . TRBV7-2 TGTGCCAGCAGCTTTTTTCGACTAGCGGGGGGGCCGGGAAGCACAGATACGCAGTATTTT CASSFFRLAGGPGSTDTQYF
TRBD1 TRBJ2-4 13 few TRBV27 TGTGCCAGCTCACCGTCAGGGGGTGACATTCAGTACTTC CASSPSGGDIQYF
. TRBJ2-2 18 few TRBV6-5 TGTGCCAGCAGTTACTCAGTTTTCTGGGGACAGAACACCGGGGAGCTGTTTTTT CASSYSVFWGQNTGELFF